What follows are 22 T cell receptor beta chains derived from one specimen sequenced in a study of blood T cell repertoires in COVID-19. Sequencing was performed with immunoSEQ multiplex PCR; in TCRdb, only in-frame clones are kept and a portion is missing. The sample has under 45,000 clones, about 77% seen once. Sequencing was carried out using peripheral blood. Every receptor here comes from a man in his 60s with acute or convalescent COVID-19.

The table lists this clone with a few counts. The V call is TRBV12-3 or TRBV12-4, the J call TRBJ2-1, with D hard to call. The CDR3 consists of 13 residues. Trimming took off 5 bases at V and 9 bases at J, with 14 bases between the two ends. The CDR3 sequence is CASSLSTMREQFF. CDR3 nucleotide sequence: TGTGCCAGCAGTCTTTCCACCATGCGTGAGCAGTTCTTC.

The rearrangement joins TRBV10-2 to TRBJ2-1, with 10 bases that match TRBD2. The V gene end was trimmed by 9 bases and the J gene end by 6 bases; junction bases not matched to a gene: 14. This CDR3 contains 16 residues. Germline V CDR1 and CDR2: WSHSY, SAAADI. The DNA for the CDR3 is TGCGCCAGTGCCCCCGGGTTTAGCGGGAGGAGCAATGAGCAGTTCTTC. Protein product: CASAPGFSGRSNEQFF.

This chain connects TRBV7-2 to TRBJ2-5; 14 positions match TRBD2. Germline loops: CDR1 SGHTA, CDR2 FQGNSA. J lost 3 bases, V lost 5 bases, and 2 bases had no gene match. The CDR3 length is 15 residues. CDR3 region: CASSKTSGREETQYF. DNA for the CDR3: TGTGCCAGCAGCAAGACTAGCGGGAGGGAAGAGACCCAGTACTTC.

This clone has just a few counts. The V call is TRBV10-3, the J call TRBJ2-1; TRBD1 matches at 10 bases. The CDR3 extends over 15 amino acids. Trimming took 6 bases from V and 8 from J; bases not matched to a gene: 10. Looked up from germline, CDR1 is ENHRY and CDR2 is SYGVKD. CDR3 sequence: CAIRARDRGGHEQFF. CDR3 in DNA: TGTGCCATCAGAGCGCGGGACAGGGGAGGGCATGAGCAGTTCTTC.

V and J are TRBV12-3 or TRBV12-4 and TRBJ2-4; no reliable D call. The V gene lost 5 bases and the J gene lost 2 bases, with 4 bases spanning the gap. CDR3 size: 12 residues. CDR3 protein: CASSVSKNIQYF. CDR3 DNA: TGTGCCAGCAGTGTATCCAAAAACATTCAGTACTTC.

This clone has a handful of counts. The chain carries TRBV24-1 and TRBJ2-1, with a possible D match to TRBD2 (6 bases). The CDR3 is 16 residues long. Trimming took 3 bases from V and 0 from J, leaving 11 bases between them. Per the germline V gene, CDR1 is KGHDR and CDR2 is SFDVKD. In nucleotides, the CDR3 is TGTGCCACCAGTGATGGGACTCCCGTCTCCTACAATGAGCAGTTCTTC. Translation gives CATSDGTPVSYNEQFF.

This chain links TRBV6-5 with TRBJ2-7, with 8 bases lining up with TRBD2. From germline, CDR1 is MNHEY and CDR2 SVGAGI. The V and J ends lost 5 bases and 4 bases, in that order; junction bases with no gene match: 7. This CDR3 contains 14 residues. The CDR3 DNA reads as TGTGCCAGCAGTATGGCGGGAGGAGGGTACGAGCAGTACTTC. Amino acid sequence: CASSMAGGGYEQYF.

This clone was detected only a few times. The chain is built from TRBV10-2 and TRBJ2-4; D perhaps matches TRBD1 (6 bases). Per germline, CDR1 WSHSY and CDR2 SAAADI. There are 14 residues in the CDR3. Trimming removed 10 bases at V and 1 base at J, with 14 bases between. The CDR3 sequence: CATGDILAKNIQYF. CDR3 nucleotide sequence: TGCGCCACCGGGGACATCTTGGCCAAAAACATTCAGTACTTC.

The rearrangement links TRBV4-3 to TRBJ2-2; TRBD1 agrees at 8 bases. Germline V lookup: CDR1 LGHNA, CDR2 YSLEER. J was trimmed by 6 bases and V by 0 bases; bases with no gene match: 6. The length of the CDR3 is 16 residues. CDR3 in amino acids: CASSQEGPGGAGELFF. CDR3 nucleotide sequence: TGCGCCAGCAGCCAAGAGGGCCCAGGGGGCGCCGGGGAGCTGTTTTTT.

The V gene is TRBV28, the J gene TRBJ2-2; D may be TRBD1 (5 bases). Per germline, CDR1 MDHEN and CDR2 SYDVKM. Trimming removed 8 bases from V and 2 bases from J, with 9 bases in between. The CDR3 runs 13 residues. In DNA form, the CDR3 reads TGTGCCAGCCGACAGAGTAACACCGGGGAGCTGTTTTTT. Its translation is CASRQSNTGELFF.

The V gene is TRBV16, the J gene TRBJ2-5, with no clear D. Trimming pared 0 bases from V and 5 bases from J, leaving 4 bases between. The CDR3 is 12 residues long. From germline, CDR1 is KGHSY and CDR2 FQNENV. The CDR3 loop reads CASSQSRETQYF. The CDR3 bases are TGTGCCAGCAGCCAATCGAGGGAGACCCAGTACTTC. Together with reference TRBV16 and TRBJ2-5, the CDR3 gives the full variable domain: GEEVAQTPKHLVRGEGQKAKLYCAPIKGHSYVFWYQQVLKNEFKFLISFQNENVFDETGMPKERFSAKCLPNSPCSLEIQATKLEDSAVYFCASSQSRETQYFGPGTRLLVL.

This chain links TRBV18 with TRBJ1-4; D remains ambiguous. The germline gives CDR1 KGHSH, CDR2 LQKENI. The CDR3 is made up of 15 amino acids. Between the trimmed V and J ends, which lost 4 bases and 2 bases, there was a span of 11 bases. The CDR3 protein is CASSLAEATNEKLFF. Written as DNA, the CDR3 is TGTGCCAGCTCACTTGCGGAAGCGACTAATGAAAAACTGTTTTTT.

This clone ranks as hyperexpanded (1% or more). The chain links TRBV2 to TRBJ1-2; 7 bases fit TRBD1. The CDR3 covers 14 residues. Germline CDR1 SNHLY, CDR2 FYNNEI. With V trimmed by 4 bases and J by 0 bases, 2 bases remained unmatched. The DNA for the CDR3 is TGTGCCAGCAGTGCGGGACAGCCTAACTATGGCTACACCTTC. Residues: CASSAGQPNYGYTF.

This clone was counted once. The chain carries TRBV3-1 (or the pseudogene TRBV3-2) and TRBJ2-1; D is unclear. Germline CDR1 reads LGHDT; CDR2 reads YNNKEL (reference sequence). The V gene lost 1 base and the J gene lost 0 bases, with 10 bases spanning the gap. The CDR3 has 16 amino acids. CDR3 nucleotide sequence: TGTGCCAGCAGCCAAGGAGGCTTCTACTCCTACAATGAGCAGTTCTTC. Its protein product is CASSQGGFYSYNEQFF.

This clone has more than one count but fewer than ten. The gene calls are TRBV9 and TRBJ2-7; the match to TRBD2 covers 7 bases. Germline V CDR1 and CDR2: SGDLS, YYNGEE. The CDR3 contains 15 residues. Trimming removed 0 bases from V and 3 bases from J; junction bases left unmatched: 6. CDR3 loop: CASSVGAGTNYEQYF. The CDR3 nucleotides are TGTGCCAGCAGCGTAGGGGCCGGGACTAACTACGAGCAGTACTTC.

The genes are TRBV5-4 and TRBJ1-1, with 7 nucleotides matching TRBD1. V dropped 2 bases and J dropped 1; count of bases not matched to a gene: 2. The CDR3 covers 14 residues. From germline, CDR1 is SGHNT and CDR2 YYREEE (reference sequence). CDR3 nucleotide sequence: TGTGCCAGCAGCTTTGACAGGGCGAACACTGAAGCTTTCTTT. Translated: CASSFDRANTEAFF.

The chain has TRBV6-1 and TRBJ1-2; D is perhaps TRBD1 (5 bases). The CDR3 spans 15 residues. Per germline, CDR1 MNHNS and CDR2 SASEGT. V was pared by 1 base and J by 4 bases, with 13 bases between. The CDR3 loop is CASSEGAGFSYGYTF. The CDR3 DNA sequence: TGTGCCAGCAGTGAAGGGGCAGGGTTTAGCTATGGCTACACCTTC.

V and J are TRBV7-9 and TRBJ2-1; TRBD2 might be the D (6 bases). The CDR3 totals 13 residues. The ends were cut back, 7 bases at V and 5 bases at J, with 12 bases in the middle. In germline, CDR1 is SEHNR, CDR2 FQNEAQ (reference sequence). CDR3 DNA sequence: TGTGCCAGCACCCCGGCGGGGAACAATGAGCAGTTCTTC. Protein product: CASTPAGNNEQFF.

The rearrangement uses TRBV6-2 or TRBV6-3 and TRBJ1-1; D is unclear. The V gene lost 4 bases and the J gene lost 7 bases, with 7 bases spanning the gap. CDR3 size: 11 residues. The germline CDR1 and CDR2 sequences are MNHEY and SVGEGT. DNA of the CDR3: TGTGCCAGCAGTTGGAGAGTTGAAGCTTTCTTT. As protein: CASSWRVEAFF.

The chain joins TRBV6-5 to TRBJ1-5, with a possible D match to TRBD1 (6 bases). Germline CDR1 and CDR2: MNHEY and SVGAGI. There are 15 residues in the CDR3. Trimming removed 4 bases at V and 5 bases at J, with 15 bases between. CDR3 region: CASSFGRGRDQPQHF. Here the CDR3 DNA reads TGTGCCAGCAGTTTTGGTAGGGGGAGAGATCAGCCCCAGCATTTT.

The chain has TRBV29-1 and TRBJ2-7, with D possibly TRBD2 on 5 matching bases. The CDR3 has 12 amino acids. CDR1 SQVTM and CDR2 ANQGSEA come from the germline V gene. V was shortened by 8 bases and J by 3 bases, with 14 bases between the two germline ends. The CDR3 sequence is CSINDRGYEQYF. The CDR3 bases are TGCAGCATCAACGACCGGGGCTACGAGCAGTACTTC.

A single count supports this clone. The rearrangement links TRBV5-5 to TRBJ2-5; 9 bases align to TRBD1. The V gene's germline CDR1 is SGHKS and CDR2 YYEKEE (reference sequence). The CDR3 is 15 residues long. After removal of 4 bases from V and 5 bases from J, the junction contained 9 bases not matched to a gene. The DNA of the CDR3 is TGTGCCAGCAGCCCCTGGACAGGGGATAAGGAGACCCAGTACTTC. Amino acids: CASSPWTGDKETQYF.